The T cell receptor beta chain described here comes from a study of CD8+CD57+ T cells in acquired aplastic anemia. Study in general: Mean yield of DNA from sorted CD4+ and CD8+ cells was approximately 3 ug.

Comments on this clonotype: Its antigen is unknown.

Between the trimmed V and J ends, which lost 0 bases and 14 bases, there was a span of 22 bases. The V gene's germline CDR1 is SGHVS and CDR2 FNYEAQ. The CDR3 sequence is 15 residues long. Sequenced patients had shown CD8+CD57+ cell expansion by flow cytometry. General observations from the study: Patients showed no significant difference from controls in CD8+ Simpson's diversity. Patients shared under 30 CD8+ CDR3 sequences with controls.

TCR beta VDJ and CDR3 profiles were obtained from a genomic DNA template. A single record per CDR3 protein comes from TCRdb applying MiXCR to the reads. The table includes more than 250,000 distinct CDR3 sequences, approximately 86% detected once. The sample comprised sorted CD4+, CD8+, or CD8+CD57+ T cells (not recorded which) from PBMCs. This TCR derives from a human donor with aplastic anemia. This chain connects TRBV7-6 to TRBJ1-1; D is uncertain. The CDR3 coding sequence is TGTGCCAGCAGCTTAGCAGCGGCCGCCTACAATGAGCAGTTCTTT. Translated, it gives CASSLAAAAYNEQFF. The full variable domain, with the rest looked up from reference TRBV7-6 and TRBJ1-1, is GAGVSQSPRYKVTKRGQDVALRCDPISGHVSLYWYRQALGQGPEFLTYFNYEAQQDKSGLPNDRFSAERPEGSISTLTIQRTEQRDSAMYRCASSLAAAAYNEQFFGQGTRLTVV.